Sequencing of this T cell receptor (beta chain) was carried out in a study of CD8 T cells in ankylosing spondylitis. TCRdb reanalysed the 5' RACE reads using MiXCR and keeps one entry per CDR3 protein. The table records approximately 250,000 distinct CDR3 sequences, over 9.5% of them present only once. Many counts were recorded for this clonotype. Germline loops: CDR1 SGHAT, CDR2 FQNNGV. The CDR3 covers 15 residues. V was pared by 4 bases and J by 7 bases, with 16 bases between. The sample comprised blood, either unsorted or a sorted T cell fraction (not recorded which). The chain recombines TRBV11-2 with TRBJ1-4, with D possibly TRBD1 on 5 matching bases. The TCR was taken from a male donor with ankylosing spondylitis or in good health (not recorded which). Here the CDR3 DNA reads TGTGCCAGCAGCTCGGGGATGTTGGGGGGTGAAAAACTGTTTTTT. Its protein product is CASSSGMLGGEKLFF.